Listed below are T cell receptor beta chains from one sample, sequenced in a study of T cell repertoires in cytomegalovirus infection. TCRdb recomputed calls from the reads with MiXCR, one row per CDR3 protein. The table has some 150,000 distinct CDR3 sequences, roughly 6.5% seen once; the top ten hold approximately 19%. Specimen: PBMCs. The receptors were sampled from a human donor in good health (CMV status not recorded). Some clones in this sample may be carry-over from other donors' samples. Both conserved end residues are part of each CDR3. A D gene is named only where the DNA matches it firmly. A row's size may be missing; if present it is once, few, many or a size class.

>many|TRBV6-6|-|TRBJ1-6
TGTGCCAGCAGCCCGAAGGGATGGGGAAATTCACCCCTCCACTTT
CASSPKGWGNSPLHF
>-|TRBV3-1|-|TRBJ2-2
TGTGCCAGCAGCCAAAGGTTTTTGGGGAGAACTAAGAACACCGGGGAGCTGTTTTTT
CASSQRFLGRTKNTGELFF
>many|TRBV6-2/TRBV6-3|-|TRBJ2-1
TGTGCCAGCAGTTACCAGGGGAGGGGAGGCGATGAGCAGTTCTTC
CASSYQGRGGDEQFF
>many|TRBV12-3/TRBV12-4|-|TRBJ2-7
TGTGCCAGCAGTTTGGTCAGGGTCGAGCAGTACTTC
CASSLVRVEQYF
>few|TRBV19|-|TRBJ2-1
TGTGCCAGTAGTATGGCTCACCCCTCGGATGAGCAGTTCTTC
CASSMAHPSDEQFF
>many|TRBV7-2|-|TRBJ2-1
TGTGCCAGCAGCTTCGTGACAGGAGACATCAATGAGCAGTTCTTC
CASSFVTGDINEQFF
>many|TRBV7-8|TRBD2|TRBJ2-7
TGTGCCAGCAGCCTCCCCGGGACTAGCGGGGCCTACGAGCAGTACTTC
CASSLPGTSGAYEQYF
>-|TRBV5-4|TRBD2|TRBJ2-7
TGTGCCAGCAGCATCCCTAGCGGGGGGGCCTTGGCCGAGCAGTACTTC
CASSIPSGGALAEQYF
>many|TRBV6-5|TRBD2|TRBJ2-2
TGTGCCAGCACCCAGGGACTAGCGGGGATCACCGGGGAGCTGTTTTTT
CASTQGLAGITGELFF
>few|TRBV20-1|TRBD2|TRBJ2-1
TGCAGTGCTAATGCCGCTCGGGGGGGGCGGAGTGAGCAGTTCTTC
CSANAARGGRSEQFF
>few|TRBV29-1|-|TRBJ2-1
TGCAGCGTTGATGCGCCCACGGGTGAGCAGTTCTTC
CSVDAPTGEQFF
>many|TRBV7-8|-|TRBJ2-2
TGTGCCAGCAGCCCTCTGCGTTGGGGAGCCGACGGGGAGCTGTTTTTT
CASSPLRWGADGELFF
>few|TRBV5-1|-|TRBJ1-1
TGCGCCAGCACAGGGGAAACTGAAGCTTTCTTT
CASTGETEAFF
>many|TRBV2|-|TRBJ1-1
TGTGCCAGCAGTCAACGGACAGCTGAAGCTTTCTTT
CASSQRTAEAFF
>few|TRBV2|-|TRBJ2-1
TGTGCCAGCACGCGGCTAGTTGCGAGCTCCTACAATGAGCAGTTCTTC
CASTRLVASSYNEQFF
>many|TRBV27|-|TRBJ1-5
TGTGCCAGCAGTCCTTTCTCCTCGGGCAATCAGCCCCAGCATTTT
CASSPFSSGNQPQHF
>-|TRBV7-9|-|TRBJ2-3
TGTGCCAGCGAATCACCGGGTTTCCCTCAGGCGCAGTATTTT
CASESPGFPQAQYF
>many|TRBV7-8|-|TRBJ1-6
TGTGCCAGCAGCTTCAGGGTCAACTATAATTCACCCCTCCACTTT
CASSFRVNYNSPLHF
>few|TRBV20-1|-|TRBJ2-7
TGCAGTGCTAGCGATACAGGGACGGGGCAGTACTTC
CSASDTGTGQYF
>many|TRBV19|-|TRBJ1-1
TGTGCCAGTAGTTCTCTGGACAGGAACACTGAAGCTTTCTTT
CASSSLDRNTEAFF
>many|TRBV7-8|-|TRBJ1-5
TGTGCCAGCGGGGTGTATAGCAATCAGCCCCAGCATTTT
CASGVYSNQPQHF
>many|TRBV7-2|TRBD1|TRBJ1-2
TGTGCCAGCAGCCAGGGGGACAGGGCACGCGGCTACACCTTC
CASSQGDRARGYTF
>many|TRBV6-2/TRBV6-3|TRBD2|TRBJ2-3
TGTGCCAGCAGTCTGACTAGCGGGGGAACAGATACGCAGTATTTT
CASSLTSGGTDTQYF
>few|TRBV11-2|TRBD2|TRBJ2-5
TGTGCCAGCAGCTTAGAATATCGAGGTTTGGGACTAGCGGGGGGGAGAGAGACCCAGTACTTC
CASSLEYRGLGLAGGRETQYF
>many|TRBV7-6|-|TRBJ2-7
TGTGCCAGCAGCTTAGGGGGCAGGGCCGAGATCTCCTACGAGCAGTACTTC
CASSLGGRAEISYEQYF
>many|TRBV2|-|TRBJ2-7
TGTGCCAGCAGTATCGACGAGCAGTACTTC
CASSIDEQYF
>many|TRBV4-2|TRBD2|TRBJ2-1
TGTGCCAGCAGCCCGCGGACTAGCGGCTACAATGAGCAGTTCTTC
CASSPRTSGYNEQFF
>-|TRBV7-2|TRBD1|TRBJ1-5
TGTGCCAGCAGCTTAGGAGGGGGCCATCAGCCCCAGCATTTT
CASSLGGGHQPQHF
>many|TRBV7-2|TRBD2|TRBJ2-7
TGTGCCAGCAGCTTAGAAAGCTCCCCTCTAGCGGGGGGGCTCTACGAGCAGTACTTC
CASSLESSPLAGGLYEQYF
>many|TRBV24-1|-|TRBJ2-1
TGTGCCACCAGTGAGGGGGCGTCCTACAATGAGCAGTTCTTC
CATSEGASYNEQFF